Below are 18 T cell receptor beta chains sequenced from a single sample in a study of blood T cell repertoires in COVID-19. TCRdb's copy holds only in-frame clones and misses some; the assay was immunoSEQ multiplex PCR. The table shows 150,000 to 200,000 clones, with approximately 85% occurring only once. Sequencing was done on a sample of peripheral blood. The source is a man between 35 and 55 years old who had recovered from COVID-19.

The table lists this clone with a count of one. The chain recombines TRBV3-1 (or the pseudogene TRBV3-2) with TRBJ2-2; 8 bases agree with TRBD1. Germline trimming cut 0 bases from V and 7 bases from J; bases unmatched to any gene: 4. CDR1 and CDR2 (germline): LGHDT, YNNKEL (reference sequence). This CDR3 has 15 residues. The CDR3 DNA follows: TGTGCCAGCAGCCAAGAGGGGACAGGCGGCGGGGAGCTGTTTTTT. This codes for CASSQEGTGGGELFF.

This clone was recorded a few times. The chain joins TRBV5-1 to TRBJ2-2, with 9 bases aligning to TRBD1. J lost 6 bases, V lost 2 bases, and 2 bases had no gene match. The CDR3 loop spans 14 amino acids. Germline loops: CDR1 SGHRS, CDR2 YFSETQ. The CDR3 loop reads CASSFGTGSGELFF. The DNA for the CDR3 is TGCGCCAGCAGCTTCGGGACAGGGTCCGGGGAGCTGTTTTTT.

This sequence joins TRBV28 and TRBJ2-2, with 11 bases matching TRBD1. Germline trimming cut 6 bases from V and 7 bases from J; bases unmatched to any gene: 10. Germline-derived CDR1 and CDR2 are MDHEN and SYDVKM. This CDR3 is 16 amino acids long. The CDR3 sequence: CASSIIRDRGFGELFF. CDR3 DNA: TGTGCCAGCAGCATAATCCGGGACAGGGGGTTCGGGGAGCTGTTTTTT.

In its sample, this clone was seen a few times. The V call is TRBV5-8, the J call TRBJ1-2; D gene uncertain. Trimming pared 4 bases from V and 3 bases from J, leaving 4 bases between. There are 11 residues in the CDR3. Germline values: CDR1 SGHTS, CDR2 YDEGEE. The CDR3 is CASSQYYGYTF. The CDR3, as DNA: TGTGCCAGCAGCCAGTACTATGGCTACACCTTC. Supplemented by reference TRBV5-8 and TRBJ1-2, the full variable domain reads EAGVTQSPTHLIKTRGQQATLRCSPISGHTSVYWYQQALGLGLQFLLWYDEGEERNRGNFPPRFSGRQFPNYSSELNVNALELEDSALYLCASSQYYGYTFGSGTRLTVV.

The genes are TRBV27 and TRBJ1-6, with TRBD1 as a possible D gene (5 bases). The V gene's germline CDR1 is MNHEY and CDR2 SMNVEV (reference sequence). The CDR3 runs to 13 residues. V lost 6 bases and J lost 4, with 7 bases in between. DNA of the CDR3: TGTGCCAGCAGAGGGGTTTATAATTCACCCCTCCACTTT. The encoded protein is CASRGVYNSPLHF.

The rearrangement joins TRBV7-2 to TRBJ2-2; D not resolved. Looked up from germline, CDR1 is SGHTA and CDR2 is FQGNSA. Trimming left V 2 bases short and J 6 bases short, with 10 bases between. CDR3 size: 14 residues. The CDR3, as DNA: TGTGCCAGCAGCTTAAATAAAAGCCCCGGGGAGCTGTTTTTT. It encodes CASSLNKSPGELFF. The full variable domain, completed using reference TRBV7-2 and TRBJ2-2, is GAGVSQSPSNKVTEKGKDVELRCDPISGHTALYWYRQSLGQGLEFLIYFQGNSAPDKSGLPSDRFSAERTGGSVSTLTIQRTQQEDSAVYLCASSLNKSPGELFFGEGSRLTVL.

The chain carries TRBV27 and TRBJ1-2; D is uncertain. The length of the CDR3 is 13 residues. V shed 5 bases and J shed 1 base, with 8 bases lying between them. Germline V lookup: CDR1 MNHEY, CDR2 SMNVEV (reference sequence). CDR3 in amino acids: CASSPRGNYGYTF. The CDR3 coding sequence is TGTGCCAGCAGTCCGCGGGGTAACTATGGCTACACCTTC.

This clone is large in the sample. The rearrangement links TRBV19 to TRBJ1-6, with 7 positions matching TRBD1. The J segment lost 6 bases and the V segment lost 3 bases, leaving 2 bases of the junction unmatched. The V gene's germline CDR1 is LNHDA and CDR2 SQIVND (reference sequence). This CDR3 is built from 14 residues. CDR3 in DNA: TGTGCCAGTAGTATCCAGGGGGGTAATTCACCCCTCCACTTT. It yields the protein CASSIQGGNSPLHF.

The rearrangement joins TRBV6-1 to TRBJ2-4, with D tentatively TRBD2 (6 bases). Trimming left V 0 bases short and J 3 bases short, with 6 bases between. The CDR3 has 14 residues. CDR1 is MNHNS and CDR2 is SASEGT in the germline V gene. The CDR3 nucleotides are TGTGCCAGCAGTGAAGCGGGGGGCAAAAACATTCAGTACTTC. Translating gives CASSEAGGKNIQYF.

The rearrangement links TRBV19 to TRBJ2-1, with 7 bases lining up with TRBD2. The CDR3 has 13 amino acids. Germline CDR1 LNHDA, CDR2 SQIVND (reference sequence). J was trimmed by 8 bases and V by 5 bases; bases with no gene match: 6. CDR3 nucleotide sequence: TGTGCCAGTAGTCCGGGACTATTTGATGAGCAGTTCTTC. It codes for CASSPGLFDEQFF. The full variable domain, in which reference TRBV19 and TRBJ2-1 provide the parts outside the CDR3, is DGGITQSPKYLFRKEGQNVTLSCEQNLNHDAMYWYRQDPGQGLRLIYYSQIVNDFQKGDIAEGYSVSREKKESFPLTVTSAQKNPTAFYLCASSPGLFDEQFFGPGTRLTVL.

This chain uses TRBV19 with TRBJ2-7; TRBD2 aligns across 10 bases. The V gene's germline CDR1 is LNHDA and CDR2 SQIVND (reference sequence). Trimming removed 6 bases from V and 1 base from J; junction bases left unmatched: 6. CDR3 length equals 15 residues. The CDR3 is CASSPTAGGSYEQYF. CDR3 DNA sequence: TGTGCCAGTAGCCCCACAGCGGGAGGGTCCTACGAGCAGTACTTC.

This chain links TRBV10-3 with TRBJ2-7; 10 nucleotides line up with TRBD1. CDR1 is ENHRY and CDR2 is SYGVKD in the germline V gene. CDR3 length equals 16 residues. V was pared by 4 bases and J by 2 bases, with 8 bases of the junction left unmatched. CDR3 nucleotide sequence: TGTGCCATCAGTGCCGGGGGACAGGGGTCCCCCTACGAGCAGTACTTC. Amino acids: CAISAGGQGSPYEQYF.

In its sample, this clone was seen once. CDR3 loop: CASSGAFGYTF. The CDR3 DNA is TGTGCCAGTAGTGGGGCCTTCGGCTACACCTTC. This sequence joins TRBV19 and TRBJ1-2; possible D gene TRBD1, 5 bases. This CDR3 is 11 amino acids long. The V and J ends lost 5 bases and 8 bases respectively, with 9 bases between them. Germline assignment: CDR1 LNHDA and CDR2 SQIVND (reference sequence).

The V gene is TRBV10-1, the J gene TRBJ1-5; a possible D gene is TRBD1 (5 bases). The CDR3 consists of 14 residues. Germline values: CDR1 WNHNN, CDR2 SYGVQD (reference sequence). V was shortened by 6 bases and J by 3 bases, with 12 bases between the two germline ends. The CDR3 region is CASRGSGFNQPQHF. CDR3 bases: TGCGCCAGCAGGGGTTCAGGGTTCAATCAGCCCCAGCATTTT.

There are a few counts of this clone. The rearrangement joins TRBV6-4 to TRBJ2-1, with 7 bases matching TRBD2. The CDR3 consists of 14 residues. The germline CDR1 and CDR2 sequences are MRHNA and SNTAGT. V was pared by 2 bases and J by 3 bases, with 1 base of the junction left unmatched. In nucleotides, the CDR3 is TGTGCCAGCAGTGACAGCGGGGACTACAATGAGCAGTTCTTC. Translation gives CASSDSGDYNEQFF.

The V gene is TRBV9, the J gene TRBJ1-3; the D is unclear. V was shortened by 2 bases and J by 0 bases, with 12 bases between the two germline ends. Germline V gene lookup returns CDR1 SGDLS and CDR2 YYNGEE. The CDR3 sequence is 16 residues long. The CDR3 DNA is TGTGCCAGCAGCGTGGAGTCCCGGAGCTCTGGAAACACCATATATTTT. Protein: CASSVESRSSGNTIYF.

The CDR3 loop reads CASSSEGSFNEKLFF. CDR3 bases: TGCGCCAGCAGCTCCGAGGGCAGCTTTAATGAAAAACTGTTTTTT. The chain carries TRBV5-1 and TRBJ1-4; D is unclear. The germline V gene has CDR1 SGHRS and CDR2 YFSETQ. The CDR3 sequence is 15 residues long. Trimming left V 3 bases short and J 4 bases short, with 13 bases between.

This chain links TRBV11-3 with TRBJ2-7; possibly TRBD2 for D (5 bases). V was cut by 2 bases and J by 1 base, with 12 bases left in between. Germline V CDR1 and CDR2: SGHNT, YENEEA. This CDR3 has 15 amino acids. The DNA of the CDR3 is TGTGCCAGCAGCTTAACGGAGGCCAGGTCCTACGAGCAGTACTTC. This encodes CASSLTEARSYEQYF.